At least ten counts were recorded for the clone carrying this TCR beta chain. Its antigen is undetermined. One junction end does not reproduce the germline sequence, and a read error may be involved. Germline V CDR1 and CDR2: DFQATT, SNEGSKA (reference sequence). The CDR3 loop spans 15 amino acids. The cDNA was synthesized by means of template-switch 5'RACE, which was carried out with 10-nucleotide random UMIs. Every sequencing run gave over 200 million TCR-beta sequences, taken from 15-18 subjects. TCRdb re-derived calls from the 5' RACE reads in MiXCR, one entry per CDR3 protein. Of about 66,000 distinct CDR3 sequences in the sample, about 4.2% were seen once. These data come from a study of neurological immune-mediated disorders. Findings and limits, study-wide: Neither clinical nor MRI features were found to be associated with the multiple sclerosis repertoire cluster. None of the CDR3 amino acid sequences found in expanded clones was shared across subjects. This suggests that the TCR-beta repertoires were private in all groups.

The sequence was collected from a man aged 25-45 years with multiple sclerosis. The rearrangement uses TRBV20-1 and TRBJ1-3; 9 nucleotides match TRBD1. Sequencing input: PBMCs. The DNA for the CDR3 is TGCAGTGCTAGCCTACGGGACAGGGTTGGACACACCATATATTTT. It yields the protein CSASLRDRVGHTIYF.